This T cell receptor (beta chain) was documented in a study of CXCR3-negative and CXCR3-positive naive CD8 T cells. About the research overall: For each library, about 1.5 +/- 0.3 million TRB reads were obtained, about 135 million in total. Study-level results: Surface CD5 was comparable between naive subsets; TCR strength was inferred from TRB CDR3 properties. Similar TRBV-TRBJ usage was seen in naive cells (both CXCR3-negative and CXCR3-positive), but memory cells differed. More hydrophobic TRB CDR3s occurred in CXCR3-positive than in CXCR3-negative naive cells.

Those CD8+ T cells considered naive were CD45RO-CCR7+CD27+CD95-. CDR1 and CDR2 from the germline V gene are SQVTM and ANQGSEA. The CDR3 loop spans 16 amino acids. By frequency, this clonotype registers medium-sized. Its antigen is unidentified. UMI-labeled 5' RACE TRB cDNA libraries were prepared from the cells. TCRdb re-called the 5' RACE reads and catalogs CDR3 proteins one per entry, DNA excluded. With fewer than 6,500 distinct CDR3 sequences in the sample, the ten largest clones hold roughly 1.3%. The sample comprised naive CXCR3+ CD8+ T cells from blood. The subset here: CD45RO-CCR7+CD27+CD95- naive CD8+ T cells expressing CXCR3 (TNR3+). The receptor comes from a human donor in good health. Some clones in this sample may be carry-over from other donors' samples. The chain carries TRBV29-1 and TRBJ2-1; TCRdb indicates TRBD2, and absent DNA this call remains unverified. This CDR3 is CSVEGREGINYNEQFF.